The T cell receptor beta chain described here comes from a study of shared clonotypes between healthy human individuals. Subsets obtained from CD4+ cells comprised CD45RA+ naive and CD45RA-negative memory cells. TCRdb's copy holds only in-frame clones and misses some; the assay was immunoSEQ multiplex PCR. Of approximately 720,000 clones in the sample, more than 70% were seen once. Trimming removed 4 bases from V and 9 bases from J, with 13 bases in between. This CDR3 spans 13 amino acids. The germline CDR1 and CDR2 sequences are SEHNR and FQNEAQ (reference sequence). The clonotype comes from a woman aged 25 to 39 in good health. The sequenced sample was memory CD4+ T cells sorted from blood. Noted subset: CD45RA-negative fraction. V gene TRBV7-9 combines with J gene TRBJ2-1; D is ambiguous. CDR3 sequence: CASSSITAAEQFF. CDR3 in DNA: TGTGCCAGCAGCTCTATAACAGCAGCTGAGCAGTTCTTC.